This T cell receptor beta chain stems from a study of CD8 T cells in ankylosing spondylitis. This clonotype was counted between two and nine times. TCRdb reanalysed the 5' RACE reads using MiXCR and keeps one entry per CDR3 protein. The top ten hold approximately 32% of the sample, which has 250,000 or so distinct CDR3 sequences, 18% seen once. Sequencing used blood, either unsorted or a sorted T cell fraction (not recorded which). The sequence was collected from a male donor with ankylosing spondylitis or in good health (not recorded which).

The CDR3, as DNA: TGCAGTGCTAGAGAATACGGGACAGGGATACCTGGGGCCAACGTCCTGACTTTC. It codes for CSAREYGTGIPGANVLTF. This chain connects TRBV20-1 to TRBJ2-6, with 9 bases lining up with TRBD1. CDR1 and CDR2 from the germline V gene are DFQATT and SNEGSKA (reference sequence). The V and J ends lost 0 bases and 2 bases, in that order; junction bases with no gene match: 8. This CDR3 spans 18 amino acids.